These 10 T cell receptor beta chains were all obtained from the same sample, sequenced in a study of blood T cells in healthy people across ages (dated by TCRdb to between 2015 and 2017). Libraries came from 5' RACE. Sequencing used an Illumina HiSeq 2500. A second PCR of about 7 to 12 cycles was performed with a sample-barcoded 5' primer and a J-beta primer mix. TCRdb handled the public reads itself, with Q25 trimming in fastp and clone calling in MiXCR, and kept productive beta chains. Every entry covers one CDR3 protein and lists the most common genes and DNA from its rows. This sample comprises approximately 700,000 distinct CDR3 sequences, approximately 31% of them detected only once. Just over 15% of the sample comes from the top ten. Sequencing was done on a sample of blood. Receptors were obtained from a woman of 80 years or more in good health. Donor details come from another sample of the same person, matched by shared clones.

This chain links TRBV6-5 with TRBJ1-2, with 9 bases identical to TRBD1. The CDR3 spans 17 residues. J lost 0 bases, V lost 6 bases, and 11 bases had no gene match. The V gene's germline CDR1 is MNHEY and CDR2 SVGAGI. The CDR3 region has the DNA TGTGCCAGCAGAGCCAGGACAGGGGTTGGTGCTAACTATGGCTACACCTTC. Its translation is CASRARTGVGANYGYTF.

This clonotype has a count of ten or more. This chain joins TRBV29-1 and TRBJ2-3; 12 nucleotides agree with TRBD2. CDR1 is SQVTM, CDR2 ANQGSEA, per germline. The CDR3 is 16 amino acids. The V segment lost 1 base and the J segment 1 base; nucleotides outside the gene matches: 3. CDR3 coding DNA: TGCAGCGTTGAAGTGGGGACTAGCGGGCGCACAGATACGCAGTATTTT. Amino acid sequence: CSVEVGTSGRTDTQYF.

This clonotype was seen repeatedly, ten times or more. This chain uses TRBV10-3 with TRBJ2-7; 7 bases map to TRBD1. Germline loops: CDR1 ENHRY, CDR2 SYGVKD. Trimming cost V 5 bases and J 7 bases; bases outside gene matches: 11. The CDR3 is made up of 14 amino acids. Here the CDR3 DNA reads TGTGCCATCAGTCACACCGGACAGGTTTTAGAGCAGTACTTC. Translated: CAISHTGQVLEQYF.

The chain joins TRBV18 to TRBJ2-2; D is perhaps TRBD1 (5 bases). Looked up from germline, CDR1 is KGHSH and CDR2 is LQKENI. V dropped 4 bases and J dropped 7 bases, with 19 bases sitting between them. CDR3 length: 16 residues. As DNA, the CDR3 is TGTGCCAGCTCACGGATGGGGCCACGGATTGGCGGGGAGCTGTTTTTT. It translates to CASSRMGPRIGGELFF.

Comment on this clonotype: This may stem from a read error, because a much larger clone lies one nucleotide away. The chain carries TRBV6-5 and TRBJ1-4; D is possibly TRBD1 (5 bases). The CDR3 spans 15 residues. The germline V gene encodes CDR1 MNHEY and CDR2 SVGAGI. CDR3 amino acids: CASSYSGGGREKQFF. Here the CDR3 DNA reads TGTGCCAGCAGTTACTCGGGGGGAGGTCGGGAAAAACAGTTTTTT.

Many counts were recorded for this clonotype. This may be a read error: a much more frequent sequence differs by one nucleotide. The gene calls are TRBV6-6 and TRBJ2-7; D not certain. This CDR3 is 13 amino acids long. Germline CDR1 and CDR2: MNHNY and SVGAGI (reference sequence). V lost 7 bases and J 7 bases, leaving 17 bases between the germline ends. This CDR3 reads CASNPTEYNEQYF. The CDR3 nucleotides are TGTGCCAGCAATCCCACAGAGTACAATGAGCAGTACTTC.

The table lists this clonotype with many counts. The V gene is TRBV11-2, the J gene TRBJ2-5, with TRBD1 matching over 7 bases. In germline, CDR1 is SGHAT, CDR2 FQNNGV. J gave up 5 bases and V 5 bases, and 11 bases lay outside the gene matches. The CDR3 is 15 residues long. The CDR3 sequence is CASSPGDRVAETQYF. For the CDR3, the DNA is TGTGCCAGCAGCCCCGGTGACAGGGTCGCTGAGACCCAGTACTTC. Supplemented by reference TRBV11-2 and TRBJ2-5, the full variable domain reads EAGVAQSPRYKIIEKRQSVAFWCNPISGHATLYWYQQILGQGPKLLIQFQNNGVVDDSQLPKDRFSAERLKGVDSTLKIQPAKLEDSAVYLCASSPGDRVAETQYFGPGTRLLVL.

This clonotype was counted at least ten times. The chain employs TRBV20-1 and TRBJ2-1, with D possibly being TRBD1 (6 bases). Germline loops: CDR1 DFQATT, CDR2 SNEGSKA (reference sequence). V shed 4 bases and J shed 9 bases, with 13 bases lying between them. This CDR3 region has 12 residues. The CDR3 DNA is TGCAGTGCTAACACAGGGTTGGGTGAGCAGTTCTTC. Encoded protein: CSANTGLGEQFF.

About this clonotype itself: A much larger clone is a single base away; this may be a read error. The chain is built from TRBV7-9 and TRBJ2-7; 8 bases are shared with TRBD2. This CDR3 spans 16 amino acids. The junction had 16 bases not matched to a gene; V was cut back by 5 bases and J by 7 bases. The V gene's germline CDR1 is SEHNR and CDR2 FQNEAQ (reference sequence). The CDR3 spells CASSPRGRGAHNEQYF. The DNA of the CDR3 is TGTGCCAGCAGCCCCCGAGGGCGGGGGGCGCACAATGAGCAGTACTTC.

This clonotype was seen only a few times. This may be a read error: a much more frequent sequence differs by one nucleotide. The chain uses TRBV15 and TRBJ2-1; TRBD2 matches at 8 bases. The CDR3 consists of 16 residues. The V gene end was trimmed by 5 bases and the J gene end by 7 bases; junction bases not matched to a gene: 13. The germline gives CDR1 LNHNV, CDR2 YYDKDF (reference sequence). The CDR3 loop reads CATSVILAEVRNEQFF. The CDR3 DNA is TGTGCCACCAGCGTTATACTAGCGGAGGTCCGAAATGAGCAGTTCTTC.